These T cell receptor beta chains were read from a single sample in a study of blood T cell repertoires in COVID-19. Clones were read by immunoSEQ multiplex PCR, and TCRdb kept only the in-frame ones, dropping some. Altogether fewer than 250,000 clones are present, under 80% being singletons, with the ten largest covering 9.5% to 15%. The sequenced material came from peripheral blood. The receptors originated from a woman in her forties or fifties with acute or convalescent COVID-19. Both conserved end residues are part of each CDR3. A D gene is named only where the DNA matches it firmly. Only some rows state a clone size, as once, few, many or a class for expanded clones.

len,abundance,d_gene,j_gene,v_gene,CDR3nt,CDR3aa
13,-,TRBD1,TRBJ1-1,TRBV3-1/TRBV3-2,TGTGCCAGCAGCCATGAAGGACAGGCGCGGGCTTTCTTT,CASSHEGQARAFF
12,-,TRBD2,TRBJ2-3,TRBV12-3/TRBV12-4,TGTGCCAGCGGGAGGGCCCGAGATACGCAGTATTTT,CASGRARDTQYF
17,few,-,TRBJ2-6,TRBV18,TGTGCCAGCTCATCCGGGATTAGTATCACTGGGGCCAACGTCCTGACTTTC,CASSSGISITGANVLTF
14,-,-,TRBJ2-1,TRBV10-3,TGTGCCATCAGCGGACTCCTGGGGTACAATGAGCAGTTCTTC,CAISGLLGYNEQFF
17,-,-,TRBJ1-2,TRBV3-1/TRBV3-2,TGTGCCAGCAGCCACCTGACCACAGGGAAGGTTACCTATGGCTACACCTTC,CASSHLTTGKVTYGYTF
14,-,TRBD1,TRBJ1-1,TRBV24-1,TGTGCCACCAGTGGGACAGGGGGCAACACTGAAGCTTTCTTT,CATSGTGGNTEAFF
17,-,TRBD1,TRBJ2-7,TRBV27,TGTGCCAACCCCGATTTTCAAGCCGGGGACAGTTTTTACGAGCAGTACTTC,CANPDFQAGDSFYEQYF
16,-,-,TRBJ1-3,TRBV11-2,TGTGCCAGCAGCTTAGATCGGCGGGACGCTGGAAACACCATATATTTT,CASSLDRRDAGNTIYF
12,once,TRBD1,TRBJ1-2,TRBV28,TGTGCCAGCAGTTTAACGAGCAGGGGGCCCGCCTTC,CASSLTSRGPAF
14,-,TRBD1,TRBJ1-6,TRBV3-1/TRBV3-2,TGTGCCAGCAGCTTCGGGACAGGGGGATCACCCCTCCACTTT,CASSFGTGGSPLHF
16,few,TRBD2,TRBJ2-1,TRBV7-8,TGTGCCAGCAGCTTAGATCGGACTAGCGGGCCCAATGAGCAGTTCTTC,CASSLDRTSGPNEQFF
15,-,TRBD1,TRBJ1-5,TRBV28,TGTGCCAGCAGTTTAGGGGACAGGGGAGGGCAGCCCCAGCATTTT,CASSLGDRGGQPQHF
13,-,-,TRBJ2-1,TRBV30,TGTGCCAGGACAGTAGGAGCCTACAATGAGCAGTTCTTC,CARTVGAYNEQFF
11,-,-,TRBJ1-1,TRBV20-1,TGCAGTGCTAGACAGAACACTGAAGCTTTCTTT,CSARQNTEAFF
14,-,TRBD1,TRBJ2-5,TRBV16,TGTGCCAGCAGCCAGGGACAGAGGAAAGAGACCCAGTACTTC,CASSQGQRKETQYF
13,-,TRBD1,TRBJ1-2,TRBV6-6,TGTGCCACCACGACAGGGGCTAACTATGGCTACACCTTC,CATTTGANYGYTF
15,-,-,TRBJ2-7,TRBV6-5,TGTGCCAGCAGTCCCGACACAAATAGACAAGACGAGCAGTACTTC,CASSPDTNRQDEQYF
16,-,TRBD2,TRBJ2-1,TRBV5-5,TGTGCCAGCAGCTCGACCGGGACTAGCGGTCACAATGAGCAGTTCTTC,CASSSTGTSGHNEQFF
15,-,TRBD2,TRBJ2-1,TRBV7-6,TGTGCCAGCAGCTTTACTAGCGGGTTTTCTAATGAGCAGTTCTTC,CASSFTSGFSNEQFF
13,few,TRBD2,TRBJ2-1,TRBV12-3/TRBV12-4,TGTGCCAGCAGCGAAGCGGGGTACAATGAGCAGTTCTTC,CASSEAGYNEQFF
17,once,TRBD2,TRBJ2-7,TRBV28,TGTGCCAGCAGTTTATATGGGGGGGGTCTAGCGAATTACGAGCAGTACTTC,CASSLYGGGLANYEQYF
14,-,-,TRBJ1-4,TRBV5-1,TGCGCCAGCAGCCCGACAGGTAGAAGTGAAAAACTGTTTTTT,CASSPTGRSEKLFF
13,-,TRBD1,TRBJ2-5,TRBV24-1,TGTGCCACCAGTGTGACAGGGGGTGAGACCCAGTACTTC,CATSVTGGETQYF
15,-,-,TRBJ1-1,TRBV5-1,TGCGCCAGCAGCTTGCTGGACAGAGGGACCACTGAAGCTTTCTTT,CASSLLDRGTTEAFF
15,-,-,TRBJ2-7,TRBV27,TGTGCCAGCAGTCGCGCAGCGGCTAGCTCCTACGAGCAGTACTTC,CASSRAAASSYEQYF
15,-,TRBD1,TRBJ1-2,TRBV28,TGTGCCAGCAGTTTTTTAGGGACAGCAAGCTATGGCTACACCTTC,CASSFLGTASYGYTF
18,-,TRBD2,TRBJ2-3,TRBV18,TGTGCCAGCTCACCCCGACACCCGAATAGCGGGAGCCCAGATACGCAGTATTTT,CASSPRHPNSGSPDTQYF
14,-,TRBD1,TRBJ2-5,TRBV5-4,TGTGCCAGCAGCGTTGGACAGGGACAAGAGACCCAGTACTTC,CASSVGQGQETQYF
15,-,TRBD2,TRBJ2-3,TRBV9,TGTGCCAGCAGCGTGGGACTAGCGGGCGCAGATACGCAGTATTTT,CASSVGLAGADTQYF
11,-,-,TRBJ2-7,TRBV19,TGTGCCAGTAGTATAGGCGGCGAGCAGTACTTC,CASSIGGEQYF
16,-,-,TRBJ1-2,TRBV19,TGTGCCAGTAGTATAGAGCTCCAGGGGCAGGCAGGAGGCTACACCTTC,CASSIELQGQAGGYTF
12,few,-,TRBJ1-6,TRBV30,TGTGCCCAGTCGGGTCGGTCTTCACCCCTCCACTTT,CAQSGRSSPLHF
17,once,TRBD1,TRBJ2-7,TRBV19,TGTGCCAGTACCCACCGGGACAGGGAAGGAGAGGCCTACGAGCAGTACTTC,CASTHRDREGEAYEQYF
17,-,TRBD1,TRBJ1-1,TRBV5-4,TGTGCCAGCAGCCCGACCGGGGGGACAGGGGGGAACACTGAAGCTTTCTTT,CASSPTGGTGGNTEAFF
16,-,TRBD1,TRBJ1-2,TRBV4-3,TGCGCCAGCAGCCAAGGGAACGCGGGACAGAGTTATGGCTACACCTTC,CASSQGNAGQSYGYTF
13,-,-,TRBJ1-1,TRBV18,TGTGCCAGCGGACTGACAGGGAACACTGAAGCTTTCTTT,CASGLTGNTEAFF
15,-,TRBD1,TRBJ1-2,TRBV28,TGTGCCACCTACCCCCCCCTAGGACAGGGAAGCAGCTACACCTTC,CATYPPLGQGSSYTF
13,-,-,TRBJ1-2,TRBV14,TGTGCCAGCAGCCAAGACTACAGAACTGGCTACACCTTC,CASSQDYRTGYTF
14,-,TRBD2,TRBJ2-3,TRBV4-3,TGCGCCAGCAGCCAGGCCTGGACTAGCGGGAATTTTTATTTT,CASSQAWTSGNFYF
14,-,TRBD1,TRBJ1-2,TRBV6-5,TGTGCCAGCAGGTCCGGACAGGGGTTTACCGGCTACACCTTC,CASRSGQGFTGYTF
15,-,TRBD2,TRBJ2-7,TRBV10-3,TGTGCCATCAGTCCCACTAGCGGGTTCTCCTACGAGCAGTACTTC,CAISPTSGFSYEQYF
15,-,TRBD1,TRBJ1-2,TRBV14,TGTGCCAGCAGCCAAGCCCCGACAGGGGGTCATGGCTACACCTTC,CASSQAPTGGHGYTF
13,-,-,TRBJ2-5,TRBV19,TGTGCCAGTTCTTGGGGCTACCAAGAGACCCAGTACTTC,CASSWGYQETQYF
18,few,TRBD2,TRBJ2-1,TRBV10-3,TGTGCCATCAGTGAGTCCGGACTAGCGGGAGGGCCGGGCAATGAGCAGTTCTTC,CAISESGLAGGPGNEQFF
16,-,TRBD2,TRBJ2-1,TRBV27,TGTGCCAGCAGTCCACCAACTAGCGGTTCCTACAATGAGCAGTTCTTC,CASSPPTSGSYNEQFF
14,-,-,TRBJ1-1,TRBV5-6,TGTGCCAGCAGCTCCACGACAGGAAGAACTGAAGCTTTCTTT,CASSSTTGRTEAFF
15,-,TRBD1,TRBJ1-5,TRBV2,TGTGCCAGCAGTGCACAGGGGGGTAGCAATCAGCCCCAGCATTTT,CASSAQGGSNQPQHF
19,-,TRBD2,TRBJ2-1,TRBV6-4,TGTGCCAGCAGCCTCCAGTCGTTAACTAGCGGGAGTTCCTACAATGAGCAGTTCTTC,CASSLQSLTSGSSYNEQFF
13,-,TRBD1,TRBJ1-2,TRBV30,TGTGCCTGGACCAACAGGGGTTACTATGGCTACACCTTC,CAWTNRGYYGYTF
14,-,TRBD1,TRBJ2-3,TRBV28,TGTGCCAGCTCGGGACAGGGGAACGCAGATACGCAGTATTTT,CASSGQGNADTQYF
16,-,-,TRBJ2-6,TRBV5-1,TGCGCCAGCAGCTTGGACGAGAGCTCTGGGGCCAACGTCCTGACTTTC,CASSLDESSGANVLTF